The clone carrying this TCR beta chain was seen ten or more times. Its matching antigen is unknown. The CDR3 loop spans 13 amino acids. V lost 7 bases, J lost 6 bases, and 14 bases lay in between. Germline V gene lookup returns CDR1 LGHNT and CDR2 FRNRAP. TCRdb re-derived calls from the 5' RACE reads in MiXCR, one entry per CDR3 protein. This sample yields fewer than 150,000 distinct CDR3 sequences, of which more than 6% are seen a single time; 0.55% to 0.9% belongs to the top ten. The sample belongs to a study of T cells after yellow fever vaccination. Study summary: Fractions with few cells were prepared using SMART-Seq v4 Ultra Low Input. Study-level findings and limits: A limited proportion of clonotypes was detected within both the CD4 and CD8 compartments.

This TCR derives from a man in his thirties or forties who received the YFV17D yellow fever vaccine. The rearrangement joins TRBV12-5 to TRBJ2-3; D uncertain. The sample consisted of CD4+ T cells sorted from PBMCs, taken 5 days after the yellow fever booster vaccination. The CDR3 spells CASVPPVSDTQYF. Written as DNA, the CDR3 is TGTGCTAGTGTACCCCCGGTCTCTGATACGCAGTATTTT.